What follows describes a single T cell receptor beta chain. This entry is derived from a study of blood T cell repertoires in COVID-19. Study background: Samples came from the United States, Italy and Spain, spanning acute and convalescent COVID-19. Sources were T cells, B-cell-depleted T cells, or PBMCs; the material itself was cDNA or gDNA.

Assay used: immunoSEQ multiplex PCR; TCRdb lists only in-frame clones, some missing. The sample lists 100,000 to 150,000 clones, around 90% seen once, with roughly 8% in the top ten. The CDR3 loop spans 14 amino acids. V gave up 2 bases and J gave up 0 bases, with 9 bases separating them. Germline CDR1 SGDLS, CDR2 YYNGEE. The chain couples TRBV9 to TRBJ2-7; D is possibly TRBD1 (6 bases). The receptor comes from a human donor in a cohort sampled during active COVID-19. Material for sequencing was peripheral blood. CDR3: CASSVTGTSYEQYF. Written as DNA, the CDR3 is TGTGCCAGCAGCGTCACAGGGACCTCCTACGAGCAGTACTTC.